The present T cell receptor (beta chain) was sequenced within a study of T cells in Graves' hyperthyroidism and ophthalmopathy. Overall study findings and caveats: Most thyroid clonotypes that were expanded above 0.001 also turned up in blood.

TCR beta CDR3 regions were amplified from RNA transcripts. First-round RT-PCR of the TCR CDR3 relied on the HTBI primer set. MiXCR, run by TCRdb on the multiplex PCR reads, gives a single entry per CDR3 protein. The repertoire holds around 350,000 distinct CDR3 sequences, with 19% as singletons. This CDR3 has 16 residues. The V gene's germline CDR1 is MGHRA and CDR2 YSYEKL. Trimming took off 1 base at V and 2 bases at J, with 12 bases between the two ends. To note about this clonotype: No antigen is known for it.

Graves' hyperthyroidism showing no ophthalmopathy progression within 18 months was considered stable. The hyperthyroidism was newly diagnosed and had lasted under 2 months; the patients were aged 18 to 65. This TCR was recovered from a woman aged 18-29 years with Graves' hyperthyroidism. Sequenced: blood. The chain couples TRBV4-1 to TRBJ1-5, with a tentative D call TRBD1 (5 bases). DNA for the CDR3: TGCGCCAGCAGCCAAGGCAGCCTGGGGGGCAATCAGCCCCAGCATTTT. Amino acids: CASSQGSLGGNQPQHF.